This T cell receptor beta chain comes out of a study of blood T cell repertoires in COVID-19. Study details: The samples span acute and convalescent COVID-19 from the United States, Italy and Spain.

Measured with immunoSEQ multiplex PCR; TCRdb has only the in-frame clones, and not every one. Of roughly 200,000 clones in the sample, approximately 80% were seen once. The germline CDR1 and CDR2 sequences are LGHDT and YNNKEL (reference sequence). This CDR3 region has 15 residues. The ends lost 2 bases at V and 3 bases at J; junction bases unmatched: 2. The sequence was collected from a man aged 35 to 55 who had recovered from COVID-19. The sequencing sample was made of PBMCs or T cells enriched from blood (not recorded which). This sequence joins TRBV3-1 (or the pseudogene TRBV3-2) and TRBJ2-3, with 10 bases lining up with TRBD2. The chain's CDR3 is CASSQLAGVTDTQYF. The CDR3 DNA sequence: TGTGCCAGCAGCCAACTAGCGGGGGTAACAGATACGCAGTATTTT.